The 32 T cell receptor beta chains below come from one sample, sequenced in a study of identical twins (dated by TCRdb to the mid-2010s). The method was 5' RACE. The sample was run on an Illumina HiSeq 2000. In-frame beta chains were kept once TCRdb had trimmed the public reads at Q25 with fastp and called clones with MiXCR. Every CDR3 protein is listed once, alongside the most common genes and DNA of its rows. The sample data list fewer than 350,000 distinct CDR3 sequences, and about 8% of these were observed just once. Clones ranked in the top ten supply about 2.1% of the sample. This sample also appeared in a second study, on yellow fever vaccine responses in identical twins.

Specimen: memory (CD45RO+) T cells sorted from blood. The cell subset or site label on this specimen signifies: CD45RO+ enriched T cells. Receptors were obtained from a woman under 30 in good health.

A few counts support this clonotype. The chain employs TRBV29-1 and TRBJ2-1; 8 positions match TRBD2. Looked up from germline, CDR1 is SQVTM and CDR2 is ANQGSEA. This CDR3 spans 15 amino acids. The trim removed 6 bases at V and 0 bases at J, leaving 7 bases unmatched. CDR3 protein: CSVAGVEPSYNEQFF. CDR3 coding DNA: TGCAGCGTAGCGGGAGTAGAACCCTCCTACAATGAGCAGTTCTTC.

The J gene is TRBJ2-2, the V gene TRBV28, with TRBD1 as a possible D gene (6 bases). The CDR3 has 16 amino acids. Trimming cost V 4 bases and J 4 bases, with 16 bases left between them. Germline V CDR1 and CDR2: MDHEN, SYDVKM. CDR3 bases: TGTGCCAGCAGTTCCTCGGGACACAGTTTCACCGGGGAGCTGTTTTTT. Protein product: CASSSSGHSFTGELFF.

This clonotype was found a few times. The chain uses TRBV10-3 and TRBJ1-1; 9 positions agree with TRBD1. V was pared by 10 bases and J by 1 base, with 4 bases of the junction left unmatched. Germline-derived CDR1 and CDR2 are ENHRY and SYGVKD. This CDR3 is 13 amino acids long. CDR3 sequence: CATQDRGNTEAFF. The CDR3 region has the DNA TGTGCCACACAGGACAGGGGGAACACTGAAGCTTTCTTT.

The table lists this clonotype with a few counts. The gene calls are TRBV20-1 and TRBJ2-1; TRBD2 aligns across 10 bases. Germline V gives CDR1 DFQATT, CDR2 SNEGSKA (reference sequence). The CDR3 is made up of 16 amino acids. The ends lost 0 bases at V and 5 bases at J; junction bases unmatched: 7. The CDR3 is CSARDPPSGGHNEQFF. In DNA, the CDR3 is TGCAGTGCTAGAGATCCTCCTAGCGGGGGACACAATGAGCAGTTCTTC.

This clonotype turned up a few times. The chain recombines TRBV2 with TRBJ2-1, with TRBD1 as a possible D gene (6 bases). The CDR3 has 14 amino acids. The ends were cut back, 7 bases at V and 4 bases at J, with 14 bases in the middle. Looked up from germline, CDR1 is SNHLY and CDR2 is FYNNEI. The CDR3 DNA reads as TGTGCCAGCATGACACAGAGGGGGTACAATGAGCAGTTCTTC. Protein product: CASMTQRGYNEQFF.

CDR3 region: CASFKGGNTGELFF. The CDR3 coding sequence is TGTGCCAGCTTCAAAGGGGGGAACACCGGGGAGCTGTTTTTT. The chain combines TRBV7-6 with TRBJ2-2; D is perhaps TRBD1 (6 bases). Per germline, CDR1 SGHVS and CDR2 FNYEAQ. Trimming took 8 bases from V and 1 from J, leaving 11 bases between them. This CDR3 has 14 residues.

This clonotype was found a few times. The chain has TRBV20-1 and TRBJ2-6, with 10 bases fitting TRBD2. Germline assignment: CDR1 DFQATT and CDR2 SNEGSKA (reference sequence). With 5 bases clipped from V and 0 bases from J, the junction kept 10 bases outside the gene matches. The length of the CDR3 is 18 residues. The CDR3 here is CSAVPTSGRFSGANVLTF. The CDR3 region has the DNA TGCAGTGCTGTCCCGACTAGCGGGCGCTTCTCTGGGGCCAACGTCCTGACTTTC.

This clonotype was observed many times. The CDR3 region has the DNA TGCAGCGCTAGGGACAGTACAGCCAAAAACATTCAGTACTTC. This translates into CSARDSTAKNIQYF. The chain uses TRBV29-1 and TRBJ2-4; 7 bases are shared with TRBD1. The CDR3 loop spans 14 amino acids. V lost 7 bases and J lost 0; bases outside the gene matches: 6. CDR1 is SQVTM and CDR2 is ANQGSEA in the germline V gene. The full variable domain, with the rest looked up from reference TRBV29-1 and TRBJ2-4, is SAVISQKPSRDICQRGTSLTIQCQVDSQVTMMFWYRQQPGQSLTLIATANQGSEATYESGFVIDKFPISRPNLTFSTLTVSNMSPEDSSIYLCSARDSTAKNIQYFGAGTRLSVL.

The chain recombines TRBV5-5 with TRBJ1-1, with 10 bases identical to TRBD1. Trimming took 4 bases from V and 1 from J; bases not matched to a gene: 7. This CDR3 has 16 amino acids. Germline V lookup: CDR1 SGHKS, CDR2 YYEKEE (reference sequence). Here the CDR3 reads CASSGMTGGTNTEAFF. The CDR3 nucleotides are TGTGCCAGCAGCGGAATGACAGGGGGCACGAACACTGAAGCTTTCTTT.

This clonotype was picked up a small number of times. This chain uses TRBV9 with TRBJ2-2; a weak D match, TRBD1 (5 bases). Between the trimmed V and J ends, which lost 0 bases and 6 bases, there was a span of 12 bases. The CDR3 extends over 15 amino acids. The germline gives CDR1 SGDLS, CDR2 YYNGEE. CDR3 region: CASSVVGAKSGELFF. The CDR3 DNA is TGTGCCAGCAGCGTAGTTGGGGCCAAATCCGGGGAGCTGTTTTTT.

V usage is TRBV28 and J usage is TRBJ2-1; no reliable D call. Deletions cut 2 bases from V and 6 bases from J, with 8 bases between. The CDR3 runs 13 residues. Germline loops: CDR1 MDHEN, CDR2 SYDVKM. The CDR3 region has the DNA TGTGCCAGCAGTTTACTGGGAAGCAATGAGCAGTTCTTC. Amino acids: CASSLLGSNEQFF. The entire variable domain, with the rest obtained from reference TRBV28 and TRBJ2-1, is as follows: DVKVTQSSRYLVKRTGEKVFLECVQDMDHENMFWYRQDPGLGLRLIYFSYDVKMKEKGDIPEGYSVSREKKERFSLILESASTNQTSMYLCASSLLGSNEQFFGPGTRLTVL.

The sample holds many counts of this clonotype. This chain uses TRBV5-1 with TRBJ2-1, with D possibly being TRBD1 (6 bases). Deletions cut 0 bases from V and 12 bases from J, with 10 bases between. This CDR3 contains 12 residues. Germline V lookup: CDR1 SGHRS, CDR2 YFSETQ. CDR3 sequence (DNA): TGCGCCAGCAGCTTGGTCGAGGGGGTGCAGTTCTTC. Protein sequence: CASSLVEGVQFF.

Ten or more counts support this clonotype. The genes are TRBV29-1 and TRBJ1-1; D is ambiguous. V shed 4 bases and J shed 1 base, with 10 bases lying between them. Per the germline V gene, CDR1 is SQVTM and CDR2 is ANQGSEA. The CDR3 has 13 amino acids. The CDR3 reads CSVGRTPNTEAFF. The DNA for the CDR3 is TGCAGCGTTGGGCGCACCCCGAACACTGAAGCTTTCTTT.

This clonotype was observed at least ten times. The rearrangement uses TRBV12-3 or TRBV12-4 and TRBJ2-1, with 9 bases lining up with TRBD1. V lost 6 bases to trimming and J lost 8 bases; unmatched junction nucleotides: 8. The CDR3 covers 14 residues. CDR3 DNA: TGTGCCAGCAGCCTGGACAGGGGCTGGGATGAGCAGTTCTTC. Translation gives CASSLDRGWDEQFF.

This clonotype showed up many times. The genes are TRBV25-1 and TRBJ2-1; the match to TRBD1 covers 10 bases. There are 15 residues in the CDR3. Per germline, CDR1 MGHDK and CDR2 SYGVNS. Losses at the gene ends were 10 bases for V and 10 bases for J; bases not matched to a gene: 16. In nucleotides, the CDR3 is TGTGCCACCACAGACGGGACAGGGGCGTTTCGGGAGCAGTTCTTC. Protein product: CATTDGTGAFREQFF.

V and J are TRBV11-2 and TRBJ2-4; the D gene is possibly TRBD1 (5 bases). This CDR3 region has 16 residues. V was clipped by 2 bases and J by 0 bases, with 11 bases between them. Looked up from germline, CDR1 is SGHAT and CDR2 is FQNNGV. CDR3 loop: CASSLIRDLAKNIQYF. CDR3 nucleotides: TGTGCCAGCAGCTTAATCAGGGATTTAGCCAAAAACATTCAGTACTTC.

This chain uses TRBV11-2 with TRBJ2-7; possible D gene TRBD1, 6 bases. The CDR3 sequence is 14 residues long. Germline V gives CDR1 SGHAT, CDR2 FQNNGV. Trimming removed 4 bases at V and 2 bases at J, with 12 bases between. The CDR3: CASSSWDTPYEQYF. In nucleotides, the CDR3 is TGTGCCAGCAGCTCATGGGACACCCCCTACGAGCAGTACTTC.

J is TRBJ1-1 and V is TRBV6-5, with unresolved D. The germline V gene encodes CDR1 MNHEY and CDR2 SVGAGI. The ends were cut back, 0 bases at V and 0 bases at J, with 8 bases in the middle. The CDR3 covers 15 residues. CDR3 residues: CASSYSRDLNTEAFF. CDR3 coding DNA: TGTGCCAGCAGTTACTCAAGAGATTTGAACACTGAAGCTTTCTTT.

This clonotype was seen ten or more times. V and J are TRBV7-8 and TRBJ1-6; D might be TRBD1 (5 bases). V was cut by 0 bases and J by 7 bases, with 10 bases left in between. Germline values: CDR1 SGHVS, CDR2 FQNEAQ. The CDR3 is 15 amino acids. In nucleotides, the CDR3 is TGTGCCAGCAGCTTAGCCGGCCAGGGCAATTCACCCCTCCACTTT. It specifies CASSLAGQGNSPLHF.

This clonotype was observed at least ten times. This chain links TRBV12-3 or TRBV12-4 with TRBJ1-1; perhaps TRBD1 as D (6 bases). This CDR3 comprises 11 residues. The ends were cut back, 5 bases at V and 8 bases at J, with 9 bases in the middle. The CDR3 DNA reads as TGTGCCAGCAGTAAAACAGGGGAAGCTTTCTTT. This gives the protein CASSKTGEAFF.

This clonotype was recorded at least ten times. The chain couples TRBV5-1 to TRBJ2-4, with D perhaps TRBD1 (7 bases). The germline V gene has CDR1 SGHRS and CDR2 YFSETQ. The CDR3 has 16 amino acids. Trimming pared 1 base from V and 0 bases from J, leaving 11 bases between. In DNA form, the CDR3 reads TGCGCCAGCAGCTTGTCAGGGGGACTAGCCAAAAACATTCAGTACTTC. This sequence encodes CASSLSGGLAKNIQYF.

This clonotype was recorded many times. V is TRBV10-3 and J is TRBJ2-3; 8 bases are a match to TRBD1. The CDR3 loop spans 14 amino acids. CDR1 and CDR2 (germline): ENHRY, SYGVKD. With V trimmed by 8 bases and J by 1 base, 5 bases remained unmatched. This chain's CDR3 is CAIGQGGGTDTQYF. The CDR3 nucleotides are TGTGCCATCGGACAGGGAGGCGGCACAGATACGCAGTATTTT.

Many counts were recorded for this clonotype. CDR3 DNA: TGCGCCAGCAGCCAAGAAGGACGGGCCTATGGCTACACCTTC. Translation: CASSQEGRAYGYTF. The chain combines TRBV4-1 with TRBJ1-2; no reliable D call. This CDR3 is built from 14 residues. From germline, CDR1 is MGHRA and CDR2 YSYEKL. The ends were cut back, 0 bases at V and 4 bases at J, with 9 bases in the middle.

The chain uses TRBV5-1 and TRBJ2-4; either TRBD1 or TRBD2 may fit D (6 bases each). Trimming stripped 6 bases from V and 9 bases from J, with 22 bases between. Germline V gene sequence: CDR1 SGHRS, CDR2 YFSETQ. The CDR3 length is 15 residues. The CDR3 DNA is TGCGCCAGCATGGTGGGAAGTGGAGGGGGAAGCATTCAGTACTTC. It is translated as CASMVGSGGGSIQYF.

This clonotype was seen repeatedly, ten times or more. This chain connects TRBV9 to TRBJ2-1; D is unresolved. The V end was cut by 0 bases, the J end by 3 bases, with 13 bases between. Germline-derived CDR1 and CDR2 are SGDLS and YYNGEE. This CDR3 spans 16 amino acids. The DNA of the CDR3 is TGTGCCAGCAGCGTAGCCCCCGAGACCATCTACAATGAGCAGTTCTTC. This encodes CASSVAPETIYNEQFF. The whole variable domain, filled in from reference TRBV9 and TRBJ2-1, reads DSGVTQTPKHLITATGQRVTLRCSPRSGDLSVYWYQQSLDQGLQFLIQYYNGEERAKGNILERFSAQQFPDLHSELNLSSLELGDSALYFCASSVAPETIYNEQFFGPGTRLTVL.

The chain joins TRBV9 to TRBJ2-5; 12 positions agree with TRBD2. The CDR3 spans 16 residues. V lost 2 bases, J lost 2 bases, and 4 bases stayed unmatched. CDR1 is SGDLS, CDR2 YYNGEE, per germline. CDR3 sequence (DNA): TGTGCCAGCAGCGTTCTAGCGGGAGGGGGGCAAGAGACCCAGTACTTC. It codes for CASSVLAGGGQETQYF.

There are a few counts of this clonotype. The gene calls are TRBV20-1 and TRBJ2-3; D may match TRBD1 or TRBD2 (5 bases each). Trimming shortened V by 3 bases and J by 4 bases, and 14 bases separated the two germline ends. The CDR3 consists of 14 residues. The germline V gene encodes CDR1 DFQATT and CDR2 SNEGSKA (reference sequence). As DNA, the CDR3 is TGCAGTGCTAGCAACGGGGCTCGACCAGATACGCAGTATTTT. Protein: CSASNGARPDTQYF.

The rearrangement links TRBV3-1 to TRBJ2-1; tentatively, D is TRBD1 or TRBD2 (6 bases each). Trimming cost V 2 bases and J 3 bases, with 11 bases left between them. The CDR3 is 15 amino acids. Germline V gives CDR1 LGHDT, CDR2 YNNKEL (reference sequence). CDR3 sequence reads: CASSQLGGLYNEQFF. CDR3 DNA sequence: TGTGCCAGCAGCCAACTCGGGGGCCTCTACAATGAGCAGTTCTTC.

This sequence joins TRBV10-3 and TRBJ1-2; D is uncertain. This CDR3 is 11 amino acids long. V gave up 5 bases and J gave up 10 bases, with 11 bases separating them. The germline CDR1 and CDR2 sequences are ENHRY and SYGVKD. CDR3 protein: CAISSPRDYTF. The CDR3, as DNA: TGTGCCATCAGTTCCCCCCGGGACTACACCTTC.

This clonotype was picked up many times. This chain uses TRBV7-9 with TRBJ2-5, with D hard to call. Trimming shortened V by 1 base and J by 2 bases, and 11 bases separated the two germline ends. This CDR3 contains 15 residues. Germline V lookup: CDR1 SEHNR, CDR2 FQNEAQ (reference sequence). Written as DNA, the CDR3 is TGTGCCAGCAGCTTAGTTTTGAGGCAACAAGAGACCCAGTACTTC. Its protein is CASSLVLRQQETQYF.

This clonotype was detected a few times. CDR3 sequence: CASSDRLRASFF. CDR3 DNA sequence: TGTGCCAGCAGTGATCGCCTGAGGGCATCTTTCTTT. V usage is TRBV2 and J usage is TRBJ1-1; D call uncertain. The CDR3 consists of 12 residues. Germline V gene lookup returns CDR1 SNHLY and CDR2 FYNNEI. Between the trimmed V and J ends, which lost 3 bases and 12 bases, there was a span of 14 bases.

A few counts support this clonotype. The CDR3 sequence: CASSYSGSHEQYV. CDR3 bases: TGTGCCAGCAGTTACTCGGGGTCCCACGAGCAGTACGTC. The chain carries TRBV6-6 and TRBJ2-7; D gene ambiguous. Trimming removed 0 bases at V and 5 bases at J, with 8 bases between. The CDR3 runs to 13 residues. CDR1 and CDR2 from the germline V gene are MNHNY and SVGAGI (reference sequence).